The 29 T cell receptor beta chains reported below all come from one sample, sequenced in a study of regulatory and conventional T cells in RAG deficiency. Blood CD4+ CD25-low CD127-high conventional T cells supplied the genomic DNA template. The table came from immunoSEQ multiplex PCR; TCRdb's copy has only in-frame clones and leaves some out. The table shows roughly 45,000 clones, with 90% occurring only once. The sample was also linked to a second study, of regulatory T cells. Per that study: Primers: 52 TRBV forward and 13 TRBJ reverse.

Material: CD4+ effector T cells sorted from blood. The source of these receptors is a human donor in good health.

J is TRBJ2-7 and V is TRBV19; D might be TRBD1 or TRBD2, each matching 5 bases. Germline V gene sequence: CDR1 LNHDA, CDR2 SQIVND (reference sequence). Trimming took off 1 base at V and 4 bases at J, with 14 bases between the two ends. The CDR3 contains 15 residues. CDR3 DNA sequence: TGTGCCAGTAGTATAGGAGGGGACGCCTCATACGAGCAGTACTTC. Encoded protein: CASSIGGDASYEQYF.

This clone was picked up one time. The V call is TRBV5-1, the J call TRBJ1-1, with D unclear. The V end lost 5 bases, the J end lost 1 base, and 12 bases lay between the germline ends. The germline V gene has CDR1 SGHRS and CDR2 YFSETQ. This CDR3 has 14 amino acids. CDR3 DNA sequence: TGCGCCAGCAGGGACCGTACGGGGAACACTGAAGCTTTCTTT. Encoded protein: CASRDRTGNTEAFF.

The J gene is TRBJ2-5, the V gene TRBV6-6; TRBD2 is a possible D gene (6 bases). The V and J ends lost 0 bases and 1 base respectively, with 9 bases between them. The V gene's germline CDR1 is MNHNY and CDR2 SVGAGI (reference sequence). The CDR3 spans 15 residues. The CDR3: CASSYSGGIQETQYF. CDR3 DNA sequence: TGTGCCAGCAGTTACTCCGGAGGGATCCAAGAGACCCAGTACTTC.

The rearrangement links TRBV7-9 to TRBJ1-1; tentatively, D is TRBD1 (5 bases). CDR3 length equals 14 residues. The V gene lost 5 bases and the J gene lost 1 base, with 11 bases spanning the gap. Germline V lookup: CDR1 SEHNR, CDR2 FQNEAQ (reference sequence). CDR3 loop: CASSPFGQNTEAFF. CDR3 in DNA: TGTGCCAGCAGCCCCTTCGGACAGAACACTGAAGCTTTCTTT.

This clone was observed once. The rearrangement joins TRBV10-1 to TRBJ1-2; 8 bases align to TRBD1. Per the germline V gene, CDR1 is WNHNN and CDR2 is SYGVQD (reference sequence). The CDR3 covers 13 residues. The V and J ends lost 6 bases and 5 bases, in that order; junction bases with no gene match: 5. The CDR3 sequence is CASSVDRVYGYTF. For the CDR3, the DNA is TGCGCCAGCAGCGTGGACAGGGTTTATGGCTACACCTTC.

The chain joins TRBV19 to TRBJ1-3; maybe TRBD1 (5 bases). V was trimmed by 6 bases and J by 0 bases, leaving 15 bases between them. CDR1 is LNHDA and CDR2 is SQIVND in the germline V gene (reference sequence). The CDR3 extends over 16 amino acids. The DNA of the CDR3 is TGTGCCAGTAGCAAGGGGACGGCACACTCTGGAAACACCATATATTTT. Protein sequence: CASSKGTAHSGNTIYF. Looking up the rest from reference TRBV19 and TRBJ1-3 gives the full variable domain: DGGITQSPKYLFRKEGQNVTLSCEQNLNHDAMYWYRQDPGQGLRLIYYSQIVNDFQKGDIAEGYSVSREKKESFPLTVTSAQKNPTAFYLCASSKGTAHSGNTIYFGEGSWLTVV.

The chain employs TRBV7-9 and TRBJ2-3; no clear D gene. The CDR3 loop spans 16 amino acids. The germline V gene encodes CDR1 SEHNR and CDR2 FQNEAQ (reference sequence). Trimming pared 2 bases from V and 1 base from J, leaving 13 bases between. The chain's CDR3 is CASSLKPPAGTDTQYF. In DNA, the CDR3 is TGTGCCAGCAGCTTAAAGCCGCCCGCGGGCACAGATACGCAGTATTTT.

This rearrangement joins TRBV5-4 to TRBJ2-7, with 8 bases lining up with TRBD1. CDR3 size: 12 residues. CDR1 and CDR2 (germline): SGHNT, YYREEE (reference sequence). The junction had 0 bases not matched to a gene; V was cut back by 1 base and J by 6 bases. CDR3 sequence reads: CASSLTGGEQYF. The CDR3 coding sequence is TGTGCCAGCAGCTTGACAGGGGGCGAGCAGTACTTC. The full variable domain, in which reference TRBV5-4 and TRBJ2-7 provide the parts outside the CDR3, is ETGVTQSPTHLIKTRGQQVTLRCSSQSGHNTVSWYQQALGQGPQFIFQYYREEENGRGNFPPRFSGLQFPNYSSELNVNALELDDSALYLCASSLTGGEQYFGPGTRLTVT.

V gene TRBV6-6 combines with J gene TRBJ1-1, with D uncertain. Trimming removed 2 bases at V and 1 base at J, with 14 bases between. The CDR3 covers 16 residues. CDR1 and CDR2 from the germline V gene are MNHNY and SVGAGI (reference sequence). Written as DNA, the CDR3 is TGTGCCAGCAGTTACGATCAACCGCAAAAGAACACTGAAGCTTTCTTT. Translation: CASSYDQPQKNTEAFF.

This chain uses TRBV30 with TRBJ1-6; unclear D gene. Germline V gene sequence: CDR1 GTSNPN, CDR2 SVGIG (reference sequence). Trimming shortened V by 3 bases and J by 10 bases, and 13 bases separated the two germline ends. CDR3 length equals 13 residues. The DNA of the CDR3 is TGTGCCTGGAGCGTCCCAACTCGGTCACCCCTCCACTTT. This sequence encodes CAWSVPTRSPLHF. Supplemented by reference TRBV30 and TRBJ1-6, the full variable domain reads SQTIHQWPATLVQPVGSPLSLECTVEGTSNPNLYWYRQAAGRGLQLLFYSVGIGQISSEVPQNLSASRPQDRQFILSSKKLLLSDSGFYLCAWSVPTRSPLHFGNGTRLTVT.

The rearrangement links TRBV19 to TRBJ2-2, with 9 bases fitting TRBD1. The CDR3 runs to 14 residues. Germline lookup yields CDR1 LNHDA and CDR2 SQIVND (reference sequence). V dropped 7 bases and J dropped 7; count of bases not matched to a gene: 7. This CDR3 reads CASKNRGRFGELFF. In DNA form, the CDR3 reads TGTGCCAGTAAGAACAGGGGGCGTTTCGGGGAGCTGTTTTTT. The variable domain in full, completed from reference TRBV19 and TRBJ2-2, reads DGGITQSPKYLFRKEGQNVTLSCEQNLNHDAMYWYRQDPGQGLRLIYYSQIVNDFQKGDIAEGYSVSREKKESFPLTVTSAQKNPTAFYLCASKNRGRFGELFFGEGSRLTVL.

The chain links TRBV4-1 to TRBJ2-1, with D uncertain. The V gene's germline CDR1 is MGHRA and CDR2 YSYEKL. With 0 bases removed from V and 7 bases from J, the gap between germline ends came to 7 bases. The CDR3 is 13 amino acids. The CDR3 DNA sequence: TGCGCCAGCAGCCAAGATTGGCCGAATGAGCAGTTCTTC. Translated, it gives CASSQDWPNEQFF.

This chain connects TRBV18 to TRBJ2-1; TRBD2 might be the D (5 bases). The CDR3 sequence is 18 residues long. Germline CDR1 reads KGHSH; CDR2 reads LQKENI. V lost 1 base to trimming and J lost 0 bases, with 16 bases between them. CDR3 sequence reads: CASSPQLMTKSSYNEQFF. CDR3 bases: TGTGCCAGCTCACCACAATTGATGACTAAAAGCTCCTACAATGAGCAGTTCTTC. Combining the CDR3 with reference TRBV18 and TRBJ2-1 gives the whole variable domain NAGVMQNPRHLVRRRGQEARLRCSPMKGHSHVYWYRQLPEEGLKFMVYLQKENIIDESGMPKERFSAEFPKEGPSILRIQQVVRGDSAAYFCASSPQLMTKSSYNEQFFGPGTRLTVL.

The chain joins TRBV19 to TRBJ2-7; 13 nucleotides align to TRBD2. V shed 5 bases, J shed 3 bases, and the junction held 7 bases outside the gene matches. In germline, CDR1 is LNHDA, CDR2 SQIVND (reference sequence). The CDR3 is 16 residues long. The CDR3 sequence is CASSSRTSGGNYEQYF. In DNA form, the CDR3 reads TGTGCCAGTAGTTCCAGGACTAGCGGGGGTAACTACGAGCAGTACTTC.

The rearrangement joins TRBV6-1 to TRBJ2-7; TRBD2 matches at 13 bases. With V trimmed by 10 bases and J by 3 bases, 3 bases remained unmatched. Germline values: CDR1 MNHNS, CDR2 SASEGT. This CDR3 has 13 amino acids. The chain's CDR3 is CATRTSGSYEQYF. In nucleotides, the CDR3 is TGTGCCACCCGGACTAGCGGGAGCTACGAGCAGTACTTC.

V is TRBV19 and J is TRBJ1-4; D might be TRBD1 (5 bases). V was shortened by 6 bases and J by 3 bases, with 20 bases between the two germline ends. Per the germline V gene, CDR1 is LNHDA and CDR2 is SQIVND (reference sequence). The CDR3 contains 17 residues. The CDR3 DNA reads as TGTGCCAGTAGGACCTTTGGGGGGTCGGGTTCTAATGAAAAACTGTTTTTT. It specifies CASRTFGGSGSNEKLFF.

This chain joins TRBV7-9 and TRBJ2-7, with 7 bases identical to TRBD1. Germline trimming cut 4 bases from V and 0 bases from J; bases unmatched to any gene: 3. The CDR3 runs 14 residues. Germline V lookup: CDR1 SEHNR, CDR2 FQNEAQ (reference sequence). CDR3 DNA sequence: TGTGCCAGCAGCTACGAGGGGGCCTCCTACGAGCAGTACTTC. It translates to CASSYEGASYEQYF. Full variable domain (remainder filled in from reference TRBV7-9 and TRBJ2-7): DTGVSQNPRHKITKRGQNVTFRCDPISEHNRLYWYRQTLGQGPEFLTYFQNEAQLEKSRLLSDRFSAERPKGSFSTLEIQRTEQGDSAMYLCASSYEGASYEQYFGPGTRLTVT.

The rearrangement joins TRBV27 to TRBJ1-3, with D tentatively TRBD1 (5 bases). In germline, CDR1 is MNHEY, CDR2 SMNVEV (reference sequence). V lost 8 bases, J lost 0 bases, and 11 bases lay in between. The CDR3 totals 14 residues. The chain's CDR3 is CASGPRVSGNTIYF. CDR3 bases: TGTGCCAGCGGCCCCAGGGTCTCTGGAAACACCATATATTTT.

CDR3: CASSLDRGSDTQYF. CDR3 DNA: TGTGCCAGCAGCTTGGACAGGGGGTCAGATACGCAGTATTTT. The chain employs TRBV6-1 and TRBJ2-3; 10 nucleotides agree with TRBD1. This CDR3 comprises 14 residues. V was clipped by 6 bases and J by 4 bases; unmatched bases: 4. Germline values: CDR1 MNHNS, CDR2 SASEGT.

The V call is TRBV6-1, the J call TRBJ1-2, with D possibly matching TRBD1 (5 bases). Germline V gene data show CDR1 as MNHNS and CDR2 as SASEGT. The V gene lost 3 bases and the J gene lost 2 bases, with 10 bases spanning the gap. This CDR3 is built from 14 residues. The CDR3 sequence: CASSEGLPNYGYTF. In DNA form, the CDR3 reads TGTGCCAGCAGTGAGGGGCTTCCGAACTATGGCTACACCTTC.

The rearrangement joins TRBV9 to TRBJ1-1, with D perhaps matching TRBD1 (5 bases). Germline loops: CDR1 SGDLS, CDR2 YYNGEE. The CDR3 is made up of 15 amino acids. The ends were cut back, 3 bases at V and 1 base at J, with 13 bases in the middle. CDR3 nucleotide sequence: TGTGCCAGCAGCGCAACCGGGACCGAGAACACTGAAGCTTTCTTT. The encoded protein is CASSATGTENTEAFF.

J is TRBJ1-4 and V is TRBV6-1; TRBD1 aligns across 8 bases. Germline CDR1 MNHNS, CDR2 SASEGT. The CDR3 loop spans 14 amino acids. Unmatched junction bases numbered 5, after V lost 5 bases and J lost 6 bases. The chain's CDR3 is CASSSGRGHEKLFF. Here the CDR3 DNA reads TGTGCCAGCAGTTCGGGCAGGGGGCATGAAAAACTGTTTTTT.

CDR3 residues: CASSPGTVNTGELFF. The CDR3 DNA reads as TGTGCCAGCAGTCCCGGGACAGTAAACACCGGGGAGCTGTTTTTT. This sequence joins TRBV14 and TRBJ2-2; 7 positions match TRBD1. Germline CDR1 SGHDN, CDR2 FVKESK. V was pared by 6 bases and J by 2 bases, with 6 bases of the junction left unmatched. The CDR3 spans 15 residues.

The CDR3 nucleotides are TGTGCCAGCAGGTCCGAGGAGGGTTCTAATTCACCCCTCCACTTT. It encodes CASRSEEGSNSPLHF. The rearrangement links TRBV6-6 to TRBJ1-6; D remains ambiguous. The germline gives CDR1 MNHNY, CDR2 SVGAGI (reference sequence). With 6 bases removed from V and 6 bases from J, the gap between germline ends came to 15 bases. The CDR3 spans 15 residues.

The chain joins TRBV28 to TRBJ1-1; D ambiguous. Germline assignment: CDR1 MDHEN and CDR2 SYDVKM. Trimming cost V 6 bases and J 6 bases, with 8 bases left between them. The CDR3 is 11 residues long. This chain's CDR3 is CASSLVSEAFF. The CDR3 DNA follows: TGTGCCAGCAGCCTTGTATCTGAAGCTTTCTTT.

This clone came up once. The junction differs from germline at one of its ends, possibly a read error. In nucleotides, the CDR3 is TGCGCCAGCTCCGGTGGGGGTGGGGCCCCCCTCTTCCCCATCTTC. Encoded protein: CASSGGGGAPLFPIF. This chain links TRBV23-1 with TRBJ1-2; maybe TRBD1 (5 bases). TRBV23-1 is labeled an ORF, and its function is uncertain. The CDR3 contains 15 residues.

In DNA, the CDR3 is TGTGCCAGCAGCAGGGACAGGGGCCGCAATCAGCCCCAGCATTTT. Its translation is CASSRDRGRNQPQHF. V is TRBV28 and J is TRBJ1-5; TRBD1 agrees at 10 bases. There are 15 residues in the CDR3. Trimming at V came to 6 bases and at J to 2 bases, leaving 4 bases not matched to a gene. CDR1 is MDHEN and CDR2 is SYDVKM in the germline V gene.

On this clone: This specimen includes other DNA sequences encoding the same CDR3. The chain links TRBV18 to TRBJ2-1; 7 positions agree with TRBD1. Trimming took 3 bases from V and 4 from J; bases not matched to a gene: 0. Germline V lookup: CDR1 KGHSH, CDR2 LQKENI. The CDR3 sequence is 13 residues long. The CDR3 reads CASSPGQYNEQFF. The DNA of the CDR3 is TGTGCCAGCTCACCGGGACAGTACAATGAGCAGTTCTTC.

The chain uses TRBV11-2 and TRBJ1-5; a possible D gene is TRBD1 (5 bases). The CDR3 contains 16 residues. Germline assignment: CDR1 SGHAT and CDR2 FQNNGV. V was cut by 1 base and J by 4 bases, with 14 bases left in between. Here the CDR3 reads CASSLGVIRGNQPQHF. The CDR3 nucleotides read TGTGCCAGCAGCTTAGGTGTCATCCGGGGGAATCAGCCCCAGCATTTT.